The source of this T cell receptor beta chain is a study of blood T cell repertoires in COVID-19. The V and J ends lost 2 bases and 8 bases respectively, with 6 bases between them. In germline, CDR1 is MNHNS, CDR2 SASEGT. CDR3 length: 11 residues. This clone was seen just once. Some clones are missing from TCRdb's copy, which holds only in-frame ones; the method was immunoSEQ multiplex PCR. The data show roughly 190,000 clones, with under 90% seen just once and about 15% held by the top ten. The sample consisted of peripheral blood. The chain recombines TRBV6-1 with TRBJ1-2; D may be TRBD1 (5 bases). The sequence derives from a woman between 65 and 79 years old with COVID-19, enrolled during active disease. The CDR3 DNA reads TGTGCCAGCAGTGAAACAGGCGGCTACACCTTC. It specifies CASSETGGYTF.